This T cell receptor beta chain was identified during a study of radiation and T cells in renal cell carcinoma. Study-wide results and limits: Baseline intratumoral clonotype presence is unknown without pretreatment biopsies.

Sequencing was performed with immunoSEQ multiplex PCR; in TCRdb, only in-frame clones are kept and a portion is missing. This sample has 120,000 or so clones; approximately 85% occur once, and the top ten carry roughly 5%. Trimming took 4 bases from V and 2 from J; bases not matched to a gene: 3. The CDR3 runs to 13 residues. Germline CDR1 reads SGHRS; CDR2 reads YFSETQ. This clone was seen a handful of times. What it binds is not known. Time point noted: blood 2 weeks post-SBRT. Treatment indicated: 15 Gy SBRT to primary tumor, nephrectomy 4 weeks later. Blood was sampled at baseline, 2 weeks and 4 weeks after SBRT. Clear cell pathology was present in this patient's renal cell carcinoma.

The chain joins TRBV5-1 to TRBJ2-7; 7 nucleotides match TRBD1. Specimen: blood, collected from a patient whose treatment included radiotherapy and nephrectomy. The origin of this receptor is a man aged 45-65 years with renal cell carcinoma. CDR3 sequence: CASSPGGTYEQYF. The CDR3 region has the DNA TGCGCCAGCAGCCCAGGGGGAACCTACGAGCAGTACTTC.